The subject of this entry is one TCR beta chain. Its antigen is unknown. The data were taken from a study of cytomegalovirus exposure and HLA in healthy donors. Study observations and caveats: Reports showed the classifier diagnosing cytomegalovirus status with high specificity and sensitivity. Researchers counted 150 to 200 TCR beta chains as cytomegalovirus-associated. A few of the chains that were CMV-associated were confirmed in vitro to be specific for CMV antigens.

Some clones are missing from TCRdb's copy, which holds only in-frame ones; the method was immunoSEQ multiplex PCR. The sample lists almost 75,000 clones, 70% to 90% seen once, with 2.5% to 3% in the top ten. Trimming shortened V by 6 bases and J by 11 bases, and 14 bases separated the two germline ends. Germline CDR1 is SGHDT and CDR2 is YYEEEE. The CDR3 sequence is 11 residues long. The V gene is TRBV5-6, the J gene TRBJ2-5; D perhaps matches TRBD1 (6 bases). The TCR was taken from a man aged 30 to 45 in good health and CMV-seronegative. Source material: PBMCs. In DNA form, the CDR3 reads TGTGCCAGCACCCGAGGGGGAGAGCAGTACTTC. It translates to CASTRGGEQYF.